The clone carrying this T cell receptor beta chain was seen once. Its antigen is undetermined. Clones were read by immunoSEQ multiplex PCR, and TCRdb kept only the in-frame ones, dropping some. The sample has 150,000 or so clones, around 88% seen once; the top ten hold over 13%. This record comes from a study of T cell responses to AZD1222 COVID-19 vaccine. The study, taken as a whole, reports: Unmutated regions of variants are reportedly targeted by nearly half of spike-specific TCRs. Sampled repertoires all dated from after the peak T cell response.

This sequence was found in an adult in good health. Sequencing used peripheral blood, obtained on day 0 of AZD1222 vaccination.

The CDR3, as DNA: TGTGCCAGCAGCTTAGCGGCATCGAACACTGAAGCTTTCTTT. Protein: CASSLAASNTEAFF. The V call is TRBV7-9, the J call TRBJ1-1; no clear D. The V gene lost 0 bases and the J gene lost 1 base, with 6 bases spanning the gap. The CDR3 has 14 amino acids. From germline, CDR1 is SEHNR and CDR2 FQNEAQ (reference sequence).